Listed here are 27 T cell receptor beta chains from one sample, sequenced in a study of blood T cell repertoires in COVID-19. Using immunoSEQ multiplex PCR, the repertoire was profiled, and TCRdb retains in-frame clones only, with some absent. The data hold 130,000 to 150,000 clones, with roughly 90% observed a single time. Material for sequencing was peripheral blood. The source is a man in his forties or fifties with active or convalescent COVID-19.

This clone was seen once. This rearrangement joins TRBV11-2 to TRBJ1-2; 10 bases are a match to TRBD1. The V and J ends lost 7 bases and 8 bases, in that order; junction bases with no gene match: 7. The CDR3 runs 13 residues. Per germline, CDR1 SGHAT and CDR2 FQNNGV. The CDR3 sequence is CASTGDRGRGYTF. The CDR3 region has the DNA TGTGCCAGCACCGGGGACAGGGGTCGGGGCTACACCTTC.

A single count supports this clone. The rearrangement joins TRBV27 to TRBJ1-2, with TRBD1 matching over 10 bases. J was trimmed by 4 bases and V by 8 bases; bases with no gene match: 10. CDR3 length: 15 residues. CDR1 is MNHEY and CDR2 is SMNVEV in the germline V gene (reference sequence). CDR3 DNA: TGTGCCAGCCGACAGGGGGCTGGGACTCTCTATGGCTACACCTTC. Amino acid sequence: CASRQGAGTLYGYTF.

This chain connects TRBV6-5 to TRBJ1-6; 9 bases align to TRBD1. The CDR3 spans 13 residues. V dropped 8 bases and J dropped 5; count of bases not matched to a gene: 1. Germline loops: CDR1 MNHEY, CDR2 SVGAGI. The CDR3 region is CASGQGNNSPLHF. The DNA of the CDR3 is TGTGCCAGCGGACAGGGGAATAATTCACCCCTCCACTTT.

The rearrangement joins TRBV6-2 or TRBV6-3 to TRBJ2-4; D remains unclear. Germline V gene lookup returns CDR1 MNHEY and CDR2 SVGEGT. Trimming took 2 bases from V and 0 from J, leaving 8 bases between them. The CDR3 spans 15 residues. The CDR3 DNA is TGTGCCAGCAGTTACGGAGTCCTAGCCAAAAACATTCAGTACTTC. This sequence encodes CASSYGVLAKNIQYF.

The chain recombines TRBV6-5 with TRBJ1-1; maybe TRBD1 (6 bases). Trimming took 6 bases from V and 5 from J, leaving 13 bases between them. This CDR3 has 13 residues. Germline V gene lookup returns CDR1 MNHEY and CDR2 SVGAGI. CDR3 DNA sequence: TGTGCCAGCAGCTTACAGGGAAAGACTGAAGCTTTCTTT. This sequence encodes CASSLQGKTEAFF.

CDR3 DNA: TGTGCCAGTAGTAGCCGACAGACCTACGAGCAGTACTTC. This gives the protein CASSSRQTYEQYF. The V and J genes are TRBV19 and TRBJ2-7, with a tentative D call TRBD1 (5 bases). CDR1 LNHDA and CDR2 SQIVND come from the germline V gene (reference sequence). This CDR3 contains 13 residues. V was clipped by 4 bases and J by 2 bases, with 9 bases between them.

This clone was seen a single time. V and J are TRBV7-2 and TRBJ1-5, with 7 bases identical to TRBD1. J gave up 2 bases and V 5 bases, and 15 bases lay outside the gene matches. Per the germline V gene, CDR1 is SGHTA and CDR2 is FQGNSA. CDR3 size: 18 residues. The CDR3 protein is CASSPRQGTSMRNQPQHF. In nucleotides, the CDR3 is TGTGCCAGCAGCCCGCGACAGGGAACGAGTATGCGCAATCAGCCCCAGCATTTT.

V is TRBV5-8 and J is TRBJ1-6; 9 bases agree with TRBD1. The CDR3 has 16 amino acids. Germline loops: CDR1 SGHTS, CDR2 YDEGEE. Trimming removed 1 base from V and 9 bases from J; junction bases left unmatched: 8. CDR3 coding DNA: TGTGCCAGCAGCTTGCTACCGGGACAGGGAGGTTCACCCCTCCACTTT. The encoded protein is CASSLLPGQGGSPLHF.

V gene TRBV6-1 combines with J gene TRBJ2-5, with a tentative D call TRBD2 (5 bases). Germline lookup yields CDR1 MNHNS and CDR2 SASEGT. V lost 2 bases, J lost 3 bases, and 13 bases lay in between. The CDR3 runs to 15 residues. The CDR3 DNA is TGTGCCAGCAGTGAAATTGGACTCAGGAAAGAGACCCAGTACTTC. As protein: CASSEIGLRKETQYF.

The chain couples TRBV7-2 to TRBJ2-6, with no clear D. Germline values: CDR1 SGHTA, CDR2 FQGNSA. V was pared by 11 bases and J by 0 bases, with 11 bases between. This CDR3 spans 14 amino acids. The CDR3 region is CARGPFSGANVLTF. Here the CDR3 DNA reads TGTGCCCGTGGCCCCTTCTCTGGGGCCAACGTCCTGACTTTC.

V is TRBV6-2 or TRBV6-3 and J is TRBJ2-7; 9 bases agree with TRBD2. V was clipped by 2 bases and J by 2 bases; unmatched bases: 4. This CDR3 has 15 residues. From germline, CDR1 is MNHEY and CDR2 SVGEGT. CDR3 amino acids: CASSYLSGRAYEQYF. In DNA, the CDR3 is TGTGCCAGCAGTTACCTTAGCGGGAGAGCCTACGAGCAGTACTTC.

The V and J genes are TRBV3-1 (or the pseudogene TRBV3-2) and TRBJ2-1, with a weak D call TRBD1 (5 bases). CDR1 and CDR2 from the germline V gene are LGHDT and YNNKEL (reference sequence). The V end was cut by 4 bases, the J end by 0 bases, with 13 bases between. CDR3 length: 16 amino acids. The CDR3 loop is CASSPGAPSSYNEQFF. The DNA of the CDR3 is TGTGCCAGCAGCCCTGGGGCCCCGAGCTCCTACAATGAGCAGTTCTTC.

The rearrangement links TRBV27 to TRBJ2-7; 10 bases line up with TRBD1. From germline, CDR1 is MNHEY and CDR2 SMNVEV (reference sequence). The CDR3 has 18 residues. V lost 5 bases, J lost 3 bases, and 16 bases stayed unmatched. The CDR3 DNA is TGTGCCAGCAGTGTGGGACAGGGGCTTGAGCCGGGACGCTACGAGCAGTACTTC. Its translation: CASSVGQGLEPGRYEQYF.

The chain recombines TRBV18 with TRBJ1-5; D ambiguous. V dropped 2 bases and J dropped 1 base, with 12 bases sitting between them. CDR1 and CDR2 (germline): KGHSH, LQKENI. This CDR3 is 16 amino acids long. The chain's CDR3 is CASSPTGYQSNQPQHF. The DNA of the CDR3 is TGTGCCAGCTCACCAACCGGGTATCAAAGCAATCAGCCCCAGCATTTT.

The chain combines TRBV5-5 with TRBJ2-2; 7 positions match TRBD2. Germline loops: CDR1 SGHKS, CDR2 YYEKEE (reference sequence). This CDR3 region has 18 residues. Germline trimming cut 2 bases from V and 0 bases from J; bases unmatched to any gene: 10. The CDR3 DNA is TGTGCCAGCAGCTTTGAGATTGCGGGAGCTGCGAACACCGGGGAGCTGTTTTTT. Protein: CASSFEIAGAANTGELFF.

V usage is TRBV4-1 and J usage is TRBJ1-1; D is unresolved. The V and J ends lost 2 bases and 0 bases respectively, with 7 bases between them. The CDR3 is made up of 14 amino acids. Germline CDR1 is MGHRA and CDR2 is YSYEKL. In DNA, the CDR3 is TGCGCCAGCAGCCAACCGGTTATGAACACTGAAGCTTTCTTT. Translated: CASSQPVMNTEAFF.

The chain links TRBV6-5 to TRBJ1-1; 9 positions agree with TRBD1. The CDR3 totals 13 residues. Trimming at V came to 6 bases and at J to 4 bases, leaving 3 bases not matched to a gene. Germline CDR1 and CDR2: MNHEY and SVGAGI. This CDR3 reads CASRPTGGTEAFF. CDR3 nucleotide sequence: TGTGCCAGCAGGCCGACAGGGGGCACTGAAGCTTTCTTT.

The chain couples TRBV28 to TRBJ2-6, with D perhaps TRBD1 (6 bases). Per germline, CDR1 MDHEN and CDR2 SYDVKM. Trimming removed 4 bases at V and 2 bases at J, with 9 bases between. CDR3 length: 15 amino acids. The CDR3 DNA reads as TGTGCCAGCAGTTCTGAGGGGGCTGGGGCCAACGTCCTGACTTTC. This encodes CASSSEGAGANVLTF. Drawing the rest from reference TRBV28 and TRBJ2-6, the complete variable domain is DVKVTQSSRYLVKRTGEKVFLECVQDMDHENMFWYRQDPGLGLRLIYFSYDVKMKEKGDIPEGYSVSREKKERFSLILESASTNQTSMYLCASSSEGAGANVLTFGAGSRLTVL.

CDR3 in amino acids: CAWATGDNQPQHF. The CDR3 nucleotides read TGTGCCTGGGCGACAGGGGATAATCAGCCCCAGCATTTT. The chain uses TRBV30 and TRBJ1-5, with 8 bases lining up with TRBD1. The CDR3 has 13 residues. V lost 5 bases to trimming and J lost 4 bases; unmatched junction nucleotides: 4. Germline V gene lookup returns CDR1 GTSNPN and CDR2 SVGIG (reference sequence).

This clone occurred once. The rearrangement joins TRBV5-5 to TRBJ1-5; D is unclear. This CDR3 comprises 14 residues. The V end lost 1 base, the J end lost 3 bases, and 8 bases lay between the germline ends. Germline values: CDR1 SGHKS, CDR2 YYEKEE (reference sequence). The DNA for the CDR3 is TGTGCCAGCAGCTTGATGGTAGTCAATCAGCCCCAGCATTTT. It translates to CASSLMVVNQPQHF.

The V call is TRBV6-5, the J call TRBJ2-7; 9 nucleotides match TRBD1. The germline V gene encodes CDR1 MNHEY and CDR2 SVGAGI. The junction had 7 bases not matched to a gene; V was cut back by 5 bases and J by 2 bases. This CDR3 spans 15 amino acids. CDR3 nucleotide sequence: TGTGCCAGCAGTCCAACCGGGACAGGGACCTACGAGCAGTACTTC. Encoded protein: CASSPTGTGTYEQYF.

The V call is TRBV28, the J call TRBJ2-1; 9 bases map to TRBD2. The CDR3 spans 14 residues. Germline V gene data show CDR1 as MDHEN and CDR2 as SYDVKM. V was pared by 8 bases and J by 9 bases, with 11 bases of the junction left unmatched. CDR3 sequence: CASVPGGRASEQFF. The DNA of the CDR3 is TGTGCCAGCGTCCCTGGCGGGAGGGCCAGTGAGCAGTTCTTC.

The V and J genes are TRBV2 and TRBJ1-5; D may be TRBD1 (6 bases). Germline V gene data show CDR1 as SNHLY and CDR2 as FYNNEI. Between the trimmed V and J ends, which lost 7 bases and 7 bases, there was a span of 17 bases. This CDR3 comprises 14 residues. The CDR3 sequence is CASNRATGYQPQHF. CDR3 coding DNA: TGTGCCAGCAATAGAGCGACAGGTTACCAGCCCCAGCATTTT.

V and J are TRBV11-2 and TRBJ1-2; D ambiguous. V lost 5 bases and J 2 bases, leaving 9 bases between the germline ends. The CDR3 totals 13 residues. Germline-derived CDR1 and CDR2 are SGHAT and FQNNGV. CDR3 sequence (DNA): TGTGCCAGCAGCCCCCGTTTAAACTATGGCTACACCTTC. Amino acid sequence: CASSPRLNYGYTF.

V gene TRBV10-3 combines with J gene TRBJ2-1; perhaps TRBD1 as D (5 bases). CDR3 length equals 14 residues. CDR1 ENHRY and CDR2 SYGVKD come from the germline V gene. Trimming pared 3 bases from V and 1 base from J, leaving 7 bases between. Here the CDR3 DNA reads TGTGCCATCAGTGAAGGGGAATCCTACAATGAGCAGTTCTTC. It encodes CAISEGESYNEQFF.

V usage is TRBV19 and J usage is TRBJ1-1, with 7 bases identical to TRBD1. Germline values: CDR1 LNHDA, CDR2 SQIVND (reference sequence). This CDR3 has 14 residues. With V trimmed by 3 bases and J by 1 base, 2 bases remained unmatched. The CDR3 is CASSMGTENTEAFF. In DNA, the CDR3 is TGTGCCAGTAGTATGGGGACAGAGAACACTGAAGCTTTCTTT.

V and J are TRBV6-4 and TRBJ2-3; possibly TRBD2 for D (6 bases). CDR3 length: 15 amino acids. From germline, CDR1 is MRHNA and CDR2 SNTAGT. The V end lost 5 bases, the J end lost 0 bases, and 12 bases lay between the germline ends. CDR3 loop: CASSSSGLSTDTQYF. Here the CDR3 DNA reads TGTGCCAGCAGTAGTAGCGGCCTTAGCACAGATACGCAGTATTTT.